The 2 T cell receptor beta chains below come from one sample, sequenced in a study of regulatory dendritic cells for organ transplantation. Profiled with immunoSEQ multiplex PCR; TCRdb holds only in-frame clones, not every one. Here the sample spans some 35,000 clones, just over 90% being singletons. The material sequenced was naive CD8+ T cells from blood. Described subset: CD45RA+ naive T cells. The receptors originated from a human donor in good health.

The CDR3 nucleotides are TGTGCCAGCAGTTTAGGGACAGGATACAATGAGCAGTTCTTC. It specifies CASSLGTGYNEQFF. The chain recombines TRBV27 with TRBJ2-1; 8 positions match TRBD1. V lost 2 bases and J lost 4; bases outside the gene matches: 1. The CDR3 is 14 residues long. The germline gives CDR1 MNHEY, CDR2 SMNVEV (reference sequence).

This clone was observed a single time. The J gene is TRBJ2-2, the V gene TRBV27, with D perhaps matching TRBD2 (5 bases). CDR1 and CDR2 from the germline V gene are MNHEY and SMNVEV (reference sequence). Trimming left V 3 bases short and J 7 bases short, with 15 bases between. This CDR3 region has 15 residues. DNA for the CDR3: TGTGCCAGCAGTTTCCGGGGTTACCGCGGCGGGGAGCTGTTTTTT. It codes for CASSFRGYRGGELFF.